What follows is one T cell receptor beta chain and its context. Its target is unknown. The data originate from a study of CD8 T cells in ankylosing spondylitis. General study results and limits: Within peripheral blood, clones linked to disease were CD8+ and relatively rare. Among TCR beta sequences, a motif of under ten highly homologous variants appeared characteristic of ankylosing spondylitis blood. Matched ankylosing spondylitis synovial fluid reportedly contained a significantly enriched population of disease-linked clones. Some motif variants had been reported before (in reactive arthritis synovial fluid and blood).

Construction of TCR beta libraries was performed using quantitative 5'-RACE with molecular barcodes. TCRdb reprocessed the 5' RACE reads with MiXCR, giving one entry per CDR3 protein. The data show 200,000 to 250,000 distinct CDR3 sequences, approximately 20% seen once. The clonotype originates from a male donor with ankylosing spondylitis. Specimen: blood, either unsorted or a sorted T cell fraction (not recorded which).

CDR3 nucleotide sequence: TGTGCCAGCAGCCCCCTCCTGGAGGGAGGCTACACCTTC. It is translated as CASSPLLEGGYTF. The chain recombines TRBV7-2 with TRBJ1-2; no firm D call. V was trimmed by 5 bases and J by 8 bases, leaving 15 bases between them. Germline V CDR1 and CDR2: SGHTA, FQGNSA. CDR3 length equals 13 residues.